This T cell receptor (beta chain) is drawn from a study of PD-1 blockade in classical Hodgkin lymphoma. Between the trimmed V and J ends, which lost 3 bases and 4 bases, there was a span of 16 bases. The germline V gene encodes CDR1 LGHNA and CDR2 YSLEER. The CDR3 is 15 amino acids. In the case of this clone: Antigen specificity is unknown.

Clones were read by immunoSEQ multiplex PCR, and TCRdb kept only the in-frame ones, dropping some. Of over 20,000 clones listed, 80% are singletons. Findings and caveats of the study: Diminished baseline TCR diversity has been reported in newly diagnosed patients relative to healthy donors. Whatever underlies the repertoire differences (possibly disease activity or prior therapy) remains undefined.

All patients experienced relapse after autologous stem cell transplantation, and brentuximab vedotin exposure was variable. This specimen was peripheral blood mononuclear cells (PBMCs), taken at baseline. This TCR came from a human donor with classical Hodgkin lymphoma. The chain combines TRBV4-3 with TRBJ2-7; D possibly corresponds to TRBD2 (6 bases). CDR3 coding DNA: TGCGCCAGCAGCCAGTGGCGGGGTGTTTATTACGAGCAGTACTTC. Encoded protein: CASSQWRGVYYEQYF.